This T cell receptor beta chain originates from a study of blood T cells in healthy people across ages. Primers used in a second PCR of about 7 to 12 cycles were a sample-barcoded 5' primer and a J-beta primer mix. Each CDR3 protein gets one entry after TCRdb re-called the 5' RACE reads with MiXCR. There are about 1 million distinct CDR3 sequences in the sample; less than 50% occur only once, and approximately 17% lies in the top ten. Per germline, CDR1 MGHRA and CDR2 YSYEKL. CDR3 length: 14 residues. This sequence joins TRBV4-1 and TRBJ2-4; D might be TRBD1 or TRBD2, each matching 5 bases. The DNA matches TRBJ2-7 better at its end, which makes the J call doubtful. This clonotype was obtained from a woman aged 60 to 75 in good health. The sample comprised blood. The CDR3 bases are TGCGCCAGCAGTGAGCCGGGACGGACCTACGAGCAGTACTTC. This gives the protein CASSEPGRTYEQYF.